This TCR beta chain was recovered during a study of immune characterization of retroperitoneal liposarcoma. TCRdb reprocessed the PCR reads via MiXCR and lists one record per CDR3 protein. The table lists approximately 3,200 distinct CDR3 sequences, 25% to 30% of them singletons. V was pared by 8 bases and J by 2 bases, with 7 bases of the junction left unmatched. The CDR3 is 14 amino acids. Looked up from germline, CDR1 is MNHNS and CDR2 is SASEGT. V usage is TRBV6-1 and J usage is TRBJ2-3, with 7 nucleotides matching TRBD2. The receptor was derived from a female donor with retroperitoneal liposarcoma. The sequenced sample consisted of tumor tissue. The CDR3 protein is CASGGRGVTDTQYF. The CDR3 bases are TGTGCCAGCGGGGGTCGGGGGGTCACAGATACGCAGTATTTT.